This TCR beta chain is from a study of T-cell reconstitution after alpha-beta-depleted transplantation in children. Study-wide points: TCRbeta diversity was high at day 60 in some patients (a result of surviving recipient T cells and thymic progenitors). The main origin of T-cell counts and diversity one year after transplant was newly produced T cells. Expanded graft clones numbering several hundred reportedly gave rise to alpha-beta T cells about two months after transplant.

Turning to this clonotype: Antigen unknown.

Molecular barcoding with unique molecular identifiers was used for the TCRbeta library. TCRdb reanalysed the PCR reads using MiXCR and keeps one entry per CDR3 protein. The table has approximately 1,000,000 distinct CDR3 sequences, roughly 29% seen once. CDR3 length: 16 amino acids. CDR1 is LNHNV, CDR2 YYDKDF, per germline (reference sequence). Trimming took off 3 bases at V and 6 bases at J, with 19 bases between the two ends. The TCR originated in a boy under two years old who had a stem cell transplant for SCID, so the T cells may come from the graft donor. V usage is TRBV15 and J usage is TRBJ2-3, with D tentatively TRBD2 (6 bases). The source was PBMCs, mostly from graft donor cells, collected 360 days after TCRalphabeta/CD19-depleted stem cell transplant. The CDR3 sequence: CATSRDLAPGGDTQYF. The CDR3 region has the DNA TGTGCCACCAGCAGGGACCTAGCGCCCGGCGGGGATACGCAGTATTTT. The whole variable domain, remainder taken from reference TRBV15 and TRBJ2-3, is DAMVIQNPRYQVTQFGKPVTLSCSQTLNHNVMYWYQQKSSQAPKLLFHYYDKDFNNEADTPDNFQSRRPNTSFCFLDIRSPGLGDTAMYLCATSRDLAPGGDTQYFGPGTRLTVL.